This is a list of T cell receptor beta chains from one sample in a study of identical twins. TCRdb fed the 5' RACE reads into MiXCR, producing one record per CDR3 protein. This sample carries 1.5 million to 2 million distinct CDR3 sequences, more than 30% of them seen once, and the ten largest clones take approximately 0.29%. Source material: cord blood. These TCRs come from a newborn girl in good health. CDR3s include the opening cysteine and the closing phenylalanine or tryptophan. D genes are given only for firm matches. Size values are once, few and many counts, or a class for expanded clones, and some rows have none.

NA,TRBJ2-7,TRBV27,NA,TGTGCCAGCAGTCTCCAGGTGGGAGGCCACGAGCAGTACTTC,CASSLQVGGHEQYF
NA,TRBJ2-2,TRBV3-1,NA,TGTGCCAGCAGCCAAGGCTCTGCCACCGGGGAGCTGTTTTTT,CASSQGSATGELFF
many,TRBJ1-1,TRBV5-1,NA,TGCGCCAGCAGCTTACAGGGCCCTGAAGCTTTCTTT,CASSLQGPEAFF
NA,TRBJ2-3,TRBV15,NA,TGTGCCACCAGCGGGTACCCGGATACGCAGTATTTT,CATSGYPDTQYF
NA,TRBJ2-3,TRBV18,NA,TGTGCCAGCTCACCACACGTCAGAGATACGCAGTATTTT,CASSPHVRDTQYF
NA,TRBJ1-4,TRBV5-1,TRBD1,TGCGCCAGCAGTCCCTACCGGGACAGGGGGGAAAAACTGTTTTTT,CASSPYRDRGEKLFF
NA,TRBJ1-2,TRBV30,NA,TGTGCCTGGAGTCCGGACTTAGGGATCTATGGCTACACCTTC,CAWSPDLGIYGYTF
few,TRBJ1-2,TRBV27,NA,TGTGCCAGCAGTTCAGGGGAGGGTGGCTACACCTTC,CASSSGEGGYTF
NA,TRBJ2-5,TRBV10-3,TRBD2,TGTGCCATCAGTGTCACTAGCGGGAGTGTAGACAATGAGCAGTACTTC,CAISVTSGSVDNEQYF
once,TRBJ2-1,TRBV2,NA,TGTGCCAGCAGTGAAGGCTACCTCCCCTACAATGAGCAGTTCTTC,CASSEGYLPYNEQFF
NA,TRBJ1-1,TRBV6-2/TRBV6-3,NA,TGTGCCAGCAGTTACGGACGGATAGGGACTGAAGCTTTCTTT,CASSYGRIGTEAFF
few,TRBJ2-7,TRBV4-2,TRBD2,TGTGCCAGCAGCCAATTTAGCGGGAGCTCCTACGAGCAGTACTTC,CASSQFSGSSYEQYF
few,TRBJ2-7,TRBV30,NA,TGTGCCTGGTCAAAGGGGCCAGTGACACACGAGCAGTACTTC,CAWSKGPVTHEQYF
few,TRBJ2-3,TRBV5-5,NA,TGTGCCAGCAGCTTCCCGGAGAGGAGAGGAGCAGATACGCAGTATTTT,CASSFPERRGADTQYF
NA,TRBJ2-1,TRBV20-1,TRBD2,TGCAGTGCTAGGCCCGGGGGGGGGTTCGCTGAGCAGTTCTTC,CSARPGGGFAEQFF
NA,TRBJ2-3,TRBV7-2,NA,TGTGTCAGCAGCGTTGGTAGCACAGATACGCAGTATTTT,CVSSVGSTDTQYF
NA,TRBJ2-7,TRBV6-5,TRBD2,TGTGCCAGCAGTTCGACTAGCGGGATGGACTACGAGCAGTACTTC,CASSSTSGMDYEQYF
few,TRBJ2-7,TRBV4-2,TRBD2,TGTGCCAGCAGCCAGCGGGAGGGGGCCTACGAGCAGTACTTC,CASSQREGAYEQYF
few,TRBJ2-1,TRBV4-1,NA,TGCGCCAGCAGCCGAGGAGTAAAACGGGAGTGGCAGTTCTTC,CASSRGVKREWQFF
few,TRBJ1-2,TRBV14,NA,TGTGCCAGCAGCCAAGCTCCGATCTATGGCTACACCTTC,CASSQAPIYGYTF
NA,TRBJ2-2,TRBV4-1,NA,TGCGCCAGCAGCCAAGCAGGCCCCCATCGCGCGAACACCGGGGAGCTGTTTTTT,CASSQAGPHRANTGELFF
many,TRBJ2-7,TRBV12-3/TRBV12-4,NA,TGTGCCAGCAGTTTAGTGGGGTTCCACGAGCAGTACTTC,CASSLVGFHEQYF
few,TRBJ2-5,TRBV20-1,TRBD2,TGCAGTGCTCAGGCGGGAGGGCAACAAGAGACCCAGTACTTC,CSAQAGGQQETQYF
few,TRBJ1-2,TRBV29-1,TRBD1,TGCAGCGTTGATTATCCGGGACAGGGGGCTTATGGCTACACCTTC,CSVDYPGQGAYGYTF
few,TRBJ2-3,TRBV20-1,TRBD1,TGCAGTGCCACGGACAGGGACGGTAGAGATACGCAGTATTTT,CSATDRDGRDTQYF
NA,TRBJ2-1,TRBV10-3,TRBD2,TGTGCCATCAGTGAGACGGGGGGGGCCTACAATAAGCAGTTCTTC,CAISETGGAYNKQFF
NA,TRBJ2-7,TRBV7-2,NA,TGTGCCAGCAGCTTGGAGAGTTTCACCGAGCAGTACTTC,CASSLESFTEQYF
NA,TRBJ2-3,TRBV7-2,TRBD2,TGTGCCAGCAGCTTCACGCGGGGGGGCCGCACAGATACGCAGTATTTT,CASSFTRGGRTDTQYF
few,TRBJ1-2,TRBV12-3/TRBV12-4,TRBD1,TGTGCCAGCAGGCCCGGGACAGGGGCACATGGCTACACCTTC,CASRPGTGAHGYTF
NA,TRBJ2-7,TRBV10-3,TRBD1,TGTGCCATCAGAGGGGGACAGTTCTACGAGCAGTACTTC,CAIRGGQFYEQYF
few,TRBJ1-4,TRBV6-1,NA,TGTGCCAGCAGAGACAAACGGGCCGCTTCGCGGGAAAAACTGTTTTTT,CASRDKRAASREKLFF
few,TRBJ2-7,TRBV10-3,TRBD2,TGTGCCATCAGTGACCTGAGACTAGCGGGAGGGCCGGGGCGTGACGAGCAGTACTTC,CAISDLRLAGGPGRDEQYF
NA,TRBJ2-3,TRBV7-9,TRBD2,TGTGCCAGCAGCTCTGTTAGCGGGGGAGGTTCGAGCACAGATACGCAGTATTTT,CASSSVSGGGSSTDTQYF
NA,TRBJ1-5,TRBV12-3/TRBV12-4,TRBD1,TGTGCCAGCAGTATGGGGGGGACAGGGTCCATCAATCAGCCCCAGCATTTT,CASSMGGTGSINQPQHF
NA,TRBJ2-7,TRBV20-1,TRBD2,TGCAGTGCGGGGACTAGCGGGAGAATCTACAATGAGCAGTACTTC,CSAGTSGRIYNEQYF
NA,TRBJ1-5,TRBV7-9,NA,TGTGCCAGCAGCTTAGGGGGCAGATTTGGCAATCAGCCCCAGCATTTT,CASSLGGRFGNQPQHF
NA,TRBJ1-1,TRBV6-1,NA,TGTGCCAGCATCGCTTACACTGAAGCTTTCTTT,CASIAYTEAFF
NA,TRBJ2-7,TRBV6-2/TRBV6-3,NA,TGTGCCAGCGGTAGCGCCTCCTACAATGAGCAGTACTTC,CASGSASYNEQYF
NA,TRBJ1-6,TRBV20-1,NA,TGCAGTGCTAGCCGGGACATCGGGTGGGGTAATTCACCCCTCCACTTT,CSASRDIGWGNSPLHF
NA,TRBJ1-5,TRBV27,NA,TGTGCCACCATCCGGTGGGGAGGGAGGGGAGCCGCGTATAGCAATCAGCCCCAGCATTTT,CATIRWGGRGAAYSNQPQHF
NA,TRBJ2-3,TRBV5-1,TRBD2,TGCGCCAGCAGCTTGACCAGCGGGGTTCCCACAGGTACGCAGTATTTT,CASSLTSGVPTGTQYF
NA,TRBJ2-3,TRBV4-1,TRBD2,TGCGCCAGCAGCGCAAGGACTAGCGGGGGGGCAGATACGCAGTATTTT,CASSARTSGGADTQYF
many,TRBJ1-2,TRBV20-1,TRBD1,TGCAGTGCTAGCCCCCGGGACAGCTATGGCTACACCTTC,CSASPRDSYGYTF
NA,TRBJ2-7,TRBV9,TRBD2,TGTGCCAGCAGCGTTGCTAGCGGGGTTGCCCACGAGCAGTACTTC,CASSVASGVAHEQYF
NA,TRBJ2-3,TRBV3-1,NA,TGTGCCAGCAGACGGAGTAAGAGCACAGATACGCAGTATTTT,CASRRSKSTDTQYF
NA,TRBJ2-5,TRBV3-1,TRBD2,TGTGCCAGCAGCCAAGATCCGATGGGCGGGGGCCAAGAGACCCAGTACTTC,CASSQDPMGGGQETQYF
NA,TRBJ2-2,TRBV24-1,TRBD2,TGTGCCACCAGACCCGGGGGGAGCGGGGAGCTGTTTTTT,CATRPGGSGELFF
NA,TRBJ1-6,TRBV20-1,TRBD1,TGCAGTGCTGAGGGGGACAGGGATTCACCCCTCCACTTT,CSAEGDRDSPLHF
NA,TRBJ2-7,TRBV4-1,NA,TGCGCCAACAGCCGGCCAAGGGACAATGAGCAGTACTTC,CANSRPRDNEQYF
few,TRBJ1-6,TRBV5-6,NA,TGTGCCAGCAGCTTGGCTGGACCCAACACTAATTCACCCCTCCACTTT,CASSLAGPNTNSPLHF
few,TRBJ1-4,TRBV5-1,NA,TGCGCCAGCAGCTTGCGGTTTAGGGATGAAAAACTGTTTTTT,CASSLRFRDEKLFF
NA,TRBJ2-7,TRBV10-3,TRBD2,TGTGCCATCAACGGACTAGCGGGTTACAATGAGCAGTACTTC,CAINGLAGYNEQYF